This T cell receptor (beta chain) was observed in a study of beta chain features in type 1 diabetes. On the study more broadly: Cells sorted and examined across all samples totaled nearly 110,000,000. Study results and caveats: Type 1 diabetes patients showed a moderate but significant shortening of TCRB CDR3s in all four CD4+ subsets.

The germline V and J ends were trimmed by 0 bases and 1 base, with 11 bases remaining between them. CDR3 length: 16 residues. Per the germline V gene, CDR1 is SGHNT and CDR2 is YYREEE (reference sequence). Sorting of CD4+ naive, central memory, regulatory and stem cell-like memory cells was performed via CD45RO/CCR7/CD25/CD127/CD95/CD27. Purities over 98% were achieved in all sorted populations. Expressed TCRB transcripts were sequenced, since all the RNA that had been isolated was reverse transcribed. Sequencing was performed with immunoSEQ multiplex PCR; in TCRdb, only in-frame clones are kept and a portion is missing. Of 20,000 to 30,000 clones listed, roughly 45% are singletons. This clone was counted only a few times. As yet, its antigen is unknown.

The chain carries TRBV5-4 and TRBJ1-3, with D perhaps matching TRBD1 (5 bases). This TCR was recovered from a man younger than 40 with type 1 diabetes. The sequencing input was stem cell memory CD4+ T cells from blood. The CDR3 is CASSLDGRASGNTIYF. DNA for the CDR3: TGTGCCAGCAGCTTGGATGGCAGGGCGTCTGGAAACACCATATATTTT.